This T cell receptor (beta chain) stems from a study of T cell clonotyping in hematopoietic cell transplantation. Worth noting for this clone: Its antigen is not identified.

V dropped 4 bases and J dropped 4; count of bases not matched to a gene: 8. This CDR3 contains 17 residues. Germline V gives CDR1 SGHTA, CDR2 FQGTGA. Study outcomes and limitations: Few recipient clonotypes overlapped donors; over 95% were de novo at given depth.

The protocol was immunoSEQ multiplex PCR, while the TCRdb copy is restricted to in-frame clones and leaves out a portion. The sample includes around 6,000 clones, 95% to 97% seen only once; the top ten take about 16%. The time point is: recipient sample about 28 days before transplant, after cytoreduction. Sequencing used peripheral blood mononuclear cells, obtained before stem cell transplant. This receptor was identified in a man between 70 and 80 years old with acute myeloid leukemia. Some clones in this sample may be carry-over from other donors' samples. The genes are TRBV7-3 and TRBJ2-1; 12 bases are shared with TRBD2. CDR3: CASSYGALAGGYNEQFF. In nucleotides, the CDR3 is TGTGCCAGCAGCTACGGAGCCCTAGCGGGAGGGTACAATGAGCAGTTCTTC. The full variable domain, completed using reference TRBV7-3 and TRBJ2-1, is GAGVSQTPSNKVTEKGKYVELRCDPISGHTALYWYRQSLGQGPEFLIYFQGTGAADDSGLPNDRFFAVRPEGSVSTLKIQRTERGDSAVYLCASSYGALAGGYNEQFFGPGTRLTVL.